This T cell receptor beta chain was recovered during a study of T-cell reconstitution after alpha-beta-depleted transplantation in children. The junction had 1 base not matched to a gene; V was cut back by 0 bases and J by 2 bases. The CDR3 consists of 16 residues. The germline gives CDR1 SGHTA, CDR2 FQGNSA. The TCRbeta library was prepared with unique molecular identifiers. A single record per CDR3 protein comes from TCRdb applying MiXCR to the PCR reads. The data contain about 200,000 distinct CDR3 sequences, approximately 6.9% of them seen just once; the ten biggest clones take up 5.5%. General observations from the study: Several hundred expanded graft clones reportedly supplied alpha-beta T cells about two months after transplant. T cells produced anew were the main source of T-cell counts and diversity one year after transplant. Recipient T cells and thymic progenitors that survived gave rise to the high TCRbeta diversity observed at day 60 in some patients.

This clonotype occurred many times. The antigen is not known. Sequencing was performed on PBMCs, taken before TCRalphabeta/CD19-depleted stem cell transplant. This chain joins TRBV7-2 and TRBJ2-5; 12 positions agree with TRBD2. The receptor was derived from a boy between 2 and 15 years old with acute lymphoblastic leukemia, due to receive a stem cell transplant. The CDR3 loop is CASSLAGTSGQETQYF. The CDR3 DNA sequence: TGTGCCAGCAGCTTAGCAGGGACTAGCGGGCAAGAGACCCAGTACTTC. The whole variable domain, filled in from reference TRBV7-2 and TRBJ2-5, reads GAGVSQSPSNKVTEKGKDVELRCDPISGHTALYWYRQSLGQGLEFLIYFQGNSAPDKSGLPSDRFSAERTGGSVSTLTIQRTQQEDSAVYLCASSLAGTSGQETQYFGPGTRLLVL.